These 16 T cell receptor beta chains were all obtained from the same sample, sequenced in a study of cytomegalovirus exposure and HLA in healthy donors. Researchers ran the PCR with 60 Vbeta and 13 Jbeta primers. Method: immunoSEQ multiplex PCR; TCRdb's copy keeps in-frame clones and lacks some. The profile covers roughly 130,000 clones, with 81% appearing a single time and about 0.75% taken by the ten largest. Specimen: PBMCs. The receptors were sampled from a man younger than 35 in good health and CMV-seronegative.

V and J are TRBV6-5 and TRBJ2-7; TRBD2 matches at 12 bases. This CDR3 region has 15 residues. The germline CDR1 and CDR2 sequences are MNHEY and SVGAGI. The J segment lost 7 bases and the V segment lost 0 bases, leaving 4 bases of the junction unmatched. The CDR3 reads CASSYSILAGGEQYF. CDR3 bases: TGTGCCAGCAGTTACTCGATACTAGCGGGGGGTGAGCAGTACTTC.

This sequence joins TRBV5-4 and TRBJ1-1, with D tentatively TRBD1 (6 bases). The CDR3 covers 15 residues. V gave up 0 bases and J gave up 3 bases, with 12 bases separating them. Germline CDR1 is SGHNT and CDR2 is YYREEE (reference sequence). In DNA, the CDR3 is TGTGCCAGCAGCTTGGAAGGGGACATATACACTGAAGCTTTCTTT. This sequence encodes CASSLEGDIYTEAFF.

The CDR3 loop is CASSVLAGPNEQFF. CDR3 in DNA: TGTGCCAGCAGCGTCCTAGCGGGACCCAATGAGCAGTTCTTC. The V gene is TRBV13, the J gene TRBJ2-1; the match to TRBD2 covers 9 bases. After removal of 5 bases from V and 6 bases from J, the junction contained 5 bases not matched to a gene. Germline loops: CDR1 PRHDT, CDR2 FYEKMQ (reference sequence). This CDR3 has 14 amino acids.

The chain employs TRBV4-1 and TRBJ1-1; D uncertain. V was cut by 4 bases and J by 0 bases, with 12 bases left in between. The CDR3 contains 15 residues. Germline CDR1 is MGHRA and CDR2 is YSYEKL. CDR3 sequence: CASSRDEGMNTEAFF. CDR3 nucleotides: TGCGCCAGCAGCCGAGACGAGGGCATGAACACTGAAGCTTTCTTT.

This rearrangement joins TRBV5-1 to TRBJ2-5, with 8 nucleotides matching TRBD2. Germline V gives CDR1 SGHRS, CDR2 YFSETQ. This CDR3 has 17 residues. The V and J ends lost 4 bases and 0 bases, in that order; junction bases with no gene match: 11. This CDR3 is CASSLGVQRGYQETQYF. In DNA form, the CDR3 reads TGCGCCAGCAGCCTGGGGGTCCAGCGGGGGTACCAAGAGACCCAGTACTTC.

The genes are TRBV5-6 and TRBJ1-2; 11 bases match TRBD1. Trimming removed 3 bases from V and 8 bases from J; junction bases left unmatched: 9. Looked up from germline, CDR1 is SGHDT and CDR2 is YYEEEE. The CDR3 contains 15 residues. The CDR3 here is CASSSRTGGAGGYTF. CDR3 in DNA: TGTGCCAGCAGCTCCCGGACAGGGGGCGCGGGCGGCTACACCTTC.

This clone was counted a single time. The chain recombines TRBV11-2 with TRBJ1-2; D call uncertain. Trimming removed 1 base at V and 8 bases at J, with 8 bases between. Germline V CDR1 and CDR2: SGHAT, FQNNGV. This CDR3 has 12 amino acids. The CDR3 reads CASSLAGRGYTF. CDR3 nucleotides: TGTGCCAGCAGCTTAGCGGGTCGAGGCTACACCTTC.

The rearrangement uses TRBV7-3 and TRBJ1-6, with D tentatively TRBD1 (5 bases). This CDR3 contains 16 residues. Germline-derived CDR1 and CDR2 are SGHTA and FQGTGA. Between the trimmed V and J ends, which lost 1 base and 8 bases, there was a span of 15 bases. The CDR3 sequence: CASSLRAGGGDSPLHF. CDR3 coding DNA: TGTGCCAGCAGCTTAAGGGCCGGGGGAGGCGATTCACCCCTCCACTTT.

This sequence joins TRBV18 and TRBJ1-2, with 7 bases matching TRBD1. The CDR3 totals 14 residues. V gave up 3 bases and J gave up 6 bases; unmatched junction bases: 7. Germline lookup yields CDR1 KGHSH and CDR2 LQKENI. The CDR3 here is CASSPAQGPHGYTF. Written as DNA, the CDR3 is TGTGCCAGCTCACCTGCACAGGGGCCCCATGGCTACACCTTC. The full variable domain, rest sourced from reference TRBV18 and TRBJ1-2, is NAGVMQNPRHLVRRRGQEARLRCSPMKGHSHVYWYRQLPEEGLKFMVYLQKENIIDESGMPKERFSAEFPKEGPSILRIQQVVRGDSAAYFCASSPAQGPHGYTFGSGTRLTVV.

This chain uses TRBV5-6 with TRBJ1-3; D unclear. Trimming took off 6 bases at V and 0 bases at J, with 10 bases between the two ends. CDR1 SGHDT and CDR2 YYEEEE come from the germline V gene. The CDR3 has 14 residues. Here the CDR3 DNA reads TGTGCCAGCACCTTCAGTTCCTCTGGAAACACCATATATTTT. This gives the protein CASTFSSSGNTIYF.

This clone was found a few times. The genes are TRBV28 and TRBJ1-2; 9 positions match TRBD1. The ends lost 6 bases at V and 8 bases at J; junction bases unmatched: 4. The CDR3 extends over 12 amino acids. Per the germline V gene, CDR1 is MDHEN and CDR2 is SYDVKM. The CDR3 reads CASSRDRAGYTF. The CDR3 DNA is TGTGCCAGCAGCCGGGACAGGGCCGGCTACACCTTC.

CDR3 nucleotide sequence: TGTGCCAGCAACAAACAGGGGGGTAATGAAGCTTTCTTT. This codes for CASNKQGGNEAFF. The chain uses TRBV9 and TRBJ1-1; 8 bases fit TRBD1. The CDR3 is 13 amino acids. The germline V gene encodes CDR1 SGDLS and CDR2 YYNGEE. Germline trimming cut 6 bases from V and 7 bases from J; bases unmatched to any gene: 8.

The V call is TRBV7-2, the J call TRBJ2-1; D remains ambiguous. Trimming removed 2 bases from V and 7 bases from J, with 9 bases in between. The CDR3 has 13 residues. The germline CDR1 and CDR2 sequences are SGHTA and FQGNSA. The DNA for the CDR3 is TGTGCCAGCAGCTTACTATTTACGAATGAGCAGTTCTTC. Amino acids: CASSLLFTNEQFF.

The chain joins TRBV7-6 to TRBJ2-1, with a weak D call TRBD1 (6 bases). Trimming removed 0 bases from V and 8 bases from J, with 17 bases in between. Germline CDR1 reads SGHVS; CDR2 reads FNYEAQ. This CDR3 is 16 amino acids long. For the CDR3, the DNA is TGTGCCAGCAGCTTAGCGGACAGTATAGGTTTGCATGAGCAGTTCTTC. Translation: CASSLADSIGLHEQFF. Supplemented by reference TRBV7-6 and TRBJ2-1, the full variable domain reads GAGVSQSPRYKVTKRGQDVALRCDPISGHVSLYWYRQALGQGPEFLTYFNYEAQQDKSGLPNDRFSAERPEGSISTLTIQRTEQRDSAMYRCASSLADSIGLHEQFFGPGTRLTVL.

This clone turned up a few times. This chain uses TRBV6-6 with TRBJ2-5; 11 bases fit TRBD2. This CDR3 spans 14 amino acids. The V and J ends lost 4 bases and 5 bases, in that order; junction bases with no gene match: 3. Per the germline V gene, CDR1 is MNHNY and CDR2 is SVGAGI (reference sequence). The DNA of the CDR3 is TGTGCCAGCAGTTCCCCTAGCGGGGGGGAGACCCAGTACTTC. It is translated as CASSSPSGGETQYF.

This chain joins TRBV14 and TRBJ2-7; TRBD2 aligns across 7 bases. Germline loops: CDR1 SGHDN, CDR2 FVKESK. The V gene end was trimmed by 6 bases and the J gene end by 0 bases; junction bases not matched to a gene: 8. CDR3 size: 15 residues. The DNA of the CDR3 is TGTGCCAGCAGACGGGAGGCAGCCTCCTCCTACGAGCAGTACTTC. Its translation: CASRREAASSYEQYF.